This T cell receptor (beta chain) is from a study of shared clonotypes between healthy human individuals. Findings and caveats of the study: Naive subsets generally had larger estimated richness than memory subsets.

The CDR3 has 14 residues. The V gene's germline CDR1 is LNHDA and CDR2 SQIVND (reference sequence). Deletions cut 3 bases from V and 0 bases from J, with 9 bases between. CD45RO-negative cells were positively selected for CCR7, leaving out terminally differentiated effector memory CD45RA+ cells. Points on this clone: What it recognizes is unknown.

Sorted-subset replicate PCR reactions contained 200 to 250 ng DNA, corresponding to some 30,000 T cell genomes. In the original analysis: Without quality scores, immunoSEQ junctional reads could not be filtered like full-length reads. Method: immunoSEQ multiplex PCR; TCRdb's copy keeps in-frame clones and lacks some. V, J and clone size derive from that table, while D and trimming were established from the DNA sequence. The data show about 1.9 million clones, with around 93% seen just once and around 1.8% held by the top ten. Sample: naive CD8+ T cells from PBMCs. The origin of this receptor is a man younger than 30 in good health. Some clones in this sample may be carry-over from other donors' samples. The chain carries TRBV19 and TRBJ2-7, with D perhaps TRBD1 or TRBD2 (5 bases each). CDR3 in amino acids: CASSISGTSYEQYF. The CDR3 nucleotides read TGTGCCAGTAGTATCAGTGGGACCTCCTACGAGCAGTACTTC. The complete variable domain, with remaining parts taken from reference TRBV19 and TRBJ2-7, reads DGGITQSPKYLFRKEGQNVTLSCEQNLNHDAMYWYRQDPGQGLRLIYYSQIVNDFQKGDIAEGYSVSREKKESFPLTVTSAQKNPTAFYLCASSISGTSYEQYFGPGTRLTVT.